The clone carrying this T cell receptor beta chain was recorded at least ten times. Via MiXCR, TCRdb re-called the 5' RACE reads, giving one row per CDR3 protein. Of about 80,000 distinct CDR3 sequences detected, 12% appear once; the ten largest clones hold over 2%. This specimen comes from a study of early T cells in non-severe SARS-CoV-2 infection. The CDR3 sequence is 14 residues long. Per germline, CDR1 MNHNS and CDR2 SASEGT. Trimming pared 8 bases from V and 4 bases from J, leaving 14 bases between. The rearrangement joins TRBV6-1 to TRBJ1-4; weak D call: TRBD1 (6 bases). Sequencing was carried out using whole blood. The sequence was collected from an adult who was a healthcare worker with PCR-confirmed SARS-CoV-2 infection or an uninfected control (not recorded which). CDR3 amino acids: CASSRGAGNEKLFF. In nucleotides, the CDR3 is TGTGCCAGCTCCCGGGGGGCAGGTAATGAAAAACTGTTTTTT.